These T cell receptor beta chains were read from a single sample in a study of blood T cells in healthy people across ages. MiXCR, run by TCRdb on the 5' RACE reads, gives a single entry per CDR3 protein. Of roughly 1,700,000 distinct CDR3 sequences listed, approximately 30% are singletons. The sequencing input was blood. The source is a woman under 40 in good health. CDR3s include the opening cysteine and the closing phenylalanine or tryptophan. The D gene is left open where the match is weak. Where a row states a size, it is once, few, many or the class of an expanded clone; other rows omit it.

v_gene: TRBV25-1
d_gene: -
j_gene: TRBJ2-7
abundance: -
CDR3nt: TGTGCCAGCACCCAATGGGGCTCGTGCGGCGAGCAGTACTTC
CDR3aa: CASTQWGSCGEQYF

v_gene: TRBV12-3/TRBV12-4
d_gene: TRBD1
j_gene: TRBJ2-7
abundance: -
CDR3nt: TGTGCCAGCAGTTTATTGTGGACAGGGGATTCCTACGAGCACTACTTC
CDR3aa: CASSLLWTGDSYEHYF

v_gene: TRBV20-1
d_gene: -
j_gene: TRBJ2-1
abundance: -
CDR3nt: TGCAGTGCTAGACAGGAATTCTCCTACGAGCAGTTCTTC
CDR3aa: CSARQEFSYEQFF

v_gene: TRBV5-5
d_gene: -
j_gene: TRBJ2-5
abundance: few
CDR3nt: TGTGCCAGCAGCCGCCGCCCGACGGGCGATCAAGAGACCCAGTACTTC
CDR3aa: CASSRRPTGDQETQYF

v_gene: TRBV7-2
d_gene: TRBD2
j_gene: TRBJ2-1
abundance: -
CDR3nt: TGTGCCAGCAGCTTTCGGGCGGGGGGTGAGCAGTTCTTC
CDR3aa: CASSFRAGGEQFF

v_gene: TRBV9
d_gene: -
j_gene: TRBJ1-2
abundance: -
CDR3nt: TGTGCCAGCAGCGTAGTGGACGGGGGCGCGCGGGGCTACACCTTC
CDR3aa: CASSVVDGGARGYTF

v_gene: TRBV7-9
d_gene: -
j_gene: TRBJ2-1
abundance: few
CDR3nt: TGTACCAGCAGCCCTTACGGGAAGGGAGGAGAGCAGTTCTTC
CDR3aa: CTSSPYGKGGEQFF

v_gene: TRBV5-4
d_gene: -
j_gene: TRBJ2-5
abundance: -
CDR3nt: TGTGCCAGCAGTCGGGAAACAAAAGAGACCCAGTACTTC
CDR3aa: CASSRETKETQYF

v_gene: TRBV4-2
d_gene: -
j_gene: TRBJ1-5
abundance: few
CDR3nt: TGTGCCAGCAGCCAAGTTCAAGGGCAGGGTCAGCCCCAGCATTTT
CDR3aa: CASSQVQGQGQPQHF

v_gene: TRBV20-1
d_gene: TRBD2
j_gene: TRBJ2-5
abundance: few
CDR3nt: TGCAGTGCTAGTCGATCTAGCGGGACCCAGTACTTC
CDR3aa: CSASRSSGTQYF

v_gene: TRBV7-2
d_gene: TRBD2
j_gene: TRBJ2-3
abundance: few
CDR3nt: TGTGCCAGCAGGGGCTCGAGCGGGAGGGGAGTTGATACGCAGTATTTT
CDR3aa: CASRGSSGRGVDTQYF

v_gene: TRBV20-1
d_gene: -
j_gene: TRBJ2-3
abundance: -
CDR3nt: TGCAGTGCTAGAGGAAAGGGTCGCACAGATACGCAGTATTTT
CDR3aa: CSARGKGRTDTQYF

v_gene: TRBV27
d_gene: -
j_gene: TRBJ1-5
abundance: -
CDR3nt: TGTGCCAGCAGTGCAATCAATCAGCCCCAGCATTTT
CDR3aa: CASSAINQPQHF

v_gene: TRBV7-2
d_gene: TRBD2
j_gene: TRBJ2-3
abundance: -
CDR3nt: TGTGCCAGCAGCTCCCGGCGGGGGTCGGATACGCAGTATTTT
CDR3aa: CASSSRRGSDTQYF

v_gene: TRBV5-1
d_gene: TRBD2
j_gene: TRBJ2-4
abundance: many
CDR3nt: TGCGCCAGCAGCTACGGGACTACCGGGGACATTCAGTACTTC
CDR3aa: CASSYGTTGDIQYF

v_gene: TRBV7-9
d_gene: -
j_gene: TRBJ2-1
abundance: few
CDR3nt: TGTGCCAGCAGCCATCAGCAGACGAGATTCAATGAGCAGTTCTTC
CDR3aa: CASSHQQTRFNEQFF

v_gene: TRBV11-2
d_gene: -
j_gene: TRBJ2-3
abundance: many
CDR3nt: TGTGCCAGCAGCGCCTTAGCGACCACAGATACGCAGTATTTT
CDR3aa: CASSALATTDTQYF

v_gene: TRBV7-9
d_gene: -
j_gene: TRBJ2-6
abundance: many
CDR3nt: TGTGCCAGCAGCTTAGCGCCCTCTGGGGCCAACGTCCTGACTTTC
CDR3aa: CASSLAPSGANVLTF

v_gene: TRBV6-1
d_gene: -
j_gene: TRBJ1-2
abundance: few
CDR3nt: TGTGCCAGCAGTGGACACATTAACTATGGCTACACCTTC
CDR3aa: CASSGHINYGYTF

v_gene: TRBV7-2
d_gene: -
j_gene: TRBJ2-7
abundance: -
CDR3nt: TGTGCCAGCAGCTCACTCCGCCTAGTATACGAGCAGTACTTC
CDR3aa: CASSSLRLVYEQYF

v_gene: TRBV29-1
d_gene: -
j_gene: TRBJ2-2
abundance: once
CDR3nt: TGCAGCGCCGGTGGTGGGGGGGCCCTTTTAACGAACACCGGGGAGCTGTTTTTT
CDR3aa: CSAGGGGALLTNTGELFF

v_gene: TRBV11-2
d_gene: TRBD2
j_gene: TRBJ2-3
abundance: -
CDR3nt: TGTGCCAGCAGCTTGGGGACTAGCAGGTCAGATACGCAGTATTTT
CDR3aa: CASSLGTSRSDTQYF

v_gene: TRBV29-1
d_gene: -
j_gene: TRBJ2-1
abundance: many
CDR3nt: TGCAGCGTTGCGGGGGTGTTGTTGAATGAGCAGTTCTTC
CDR3aa: CSVAGVLLNEQFF

v_gene: TRBV12-3/TRBV12-4
d_gene: -
j_gene: TRBJ1-2
abundance: -
CDR3nt: TGTGCCAGCAGCCGGCCTTGGGGCCGGGATGGCTACACCTTC
CDR3aa: CASSRPWGRDGYTF

v_gene: TRBV5-1
d_gene: TRBD2
j_gene: TRBJ2-1
abundance: few
CDR3nt: TGCGCCAGCAGCTTGGACGCGGGAGTTGAGCAGTTCTTC
CDR3aa: CASSLDAGVEQFF

v_gene: TRBV12-5
d_gene: TRBD1
j_gene: TRBJ2-4
abundance: many
CDR3nt: TGTGCTAGTGGTTTGGTACTGGGGGACAGGGGTAAAAACATTCAGTACTTC
CDR3aa: CASGLVLGDRGKNIQYF

v_gene: TRBV10-3
d_gene: TRBD1
j_gene: TRBJ2-7
abundance: few
CDR3nt: TGTGCCATCAGTGAAGGACAGGTTCTAAGGGCCTACGAGCAGTACTTC
CDR3aa: CAISEGQVLRAYEQYF

v_gene: TRBV2
d_gene: TRBD1
j_gene: TRBJ2-1
abundance: few
CDR3nt: TGTGCCAGCAGGCCGGGACAGGGGGCCGATGAGCAGTTCTTC
CDR3aa: CASRPGQGADEQFF

v_gene: TRBV12-3/TRBV12-4
d_gene: TRBD2
j_gene: TRBJ2-1
abundance: -
CDR3nt: TGTGCCGGCAGCCCACTAGCGGGGGGTTACAATGAGCAGTTCTTC
CDR3aa: CAGSPLAGGYNEQFF

v_gene: TRBV5-1
d_gene: -
j_gene: TRBJ2-1
abundance: -
CDR3nt: TGCGCCAGCAGCTCGGACGGTTGGAATGAGCAGTTCTTC
CDR3aa: CASSSDGWNEQFF

v_gene: TRBV10-2
d_gene: -
j_gene: TRBJ1-1
abundance: -
CDR3nt: TGCGCCAGCACCATTTCGATTGGCACTGAAGCTTTCTTT
CDR3aa: CASTISIGTEAFF

v_gene: TRBV7-9
d_gene: -
j_gene: TRBJ2-5
abundance: -
CDR3nt: TGTGCCAGCAGCAGCCCCTGGGGCGGAGAGACCCAGTACTTC
CDR3aa: CASSSPWGGETQYF

v_gene: TRBV3-1
d_gene: TRBD1
j_gene: TRBJ2-2
abundance: once
CDR3nt: TGTGCCAGCAGCCAAGGCGGACAGGGGTACACCGGGGAGCTGTTTTTT
CDR3aa: CASSQGGQGYTGELFF

v_gene: TRBV6-6
d_gene: TRBD1
j_gene: TRBJ1-5
abundance: -
CDR3nt: TGTGCCAGCAGCCACATTCCGGGACAGGGGGGCAATCAGCCCCAGCATTTT
CDR3aa: CASSHIPGQGGNQPQHF

v_gene: TRBV5-6
d_gene: TRBD1
j_gene: TRBJ1-4
abundance: few
CDR3nt: TGTGCCAGCAGCCTCGACAGGGATGGAGAAAAACTGTTTTTT
CDR3aa: CASSLDRDGEKLFF

v_gene: TRBV9
d_gene: TRBD2
j_gene: TRBJ2-7
abundance: few
CDR3nt: TGTGCCAGCAGCGTATCAGGGACTAGCGGGCGCGAGCAGTACTTC
CDR3aa: CASSVSGTSGREQYF

v_gene: TRBV10-3
d_gene: TRBD2
j_gene: TRBJ2-3
abundance: -
CDR3nt: TGTGCCATCTCGGGGGGGCCATCAGATACGCAGTATTTT
CDR3aa: CAISGGPSDTQYF

v_gene: TRBV20-1
d_gene: TRBD2
j_gene: TRBJ2-1
abundance: many
CDR3nt: TGCAGTGCTACTAGCGGGGGAGTCCTCTACAATGAGCAGTTCTTC
CDR3aa: CSATSGGVLYNEQFF

v_gene: TRBV28
d_gene: -
j_gene: TRBJ1-2
abundance: -
CDR3nt: TGTGCCAGCAGTTTCCGGGGAGGGGGAGGAAAACAATCCTATGGCTACACCTTC
CDR3aa: CASSFRGGGGKQSYGYTF

v_gene: TRBV2
d_gene: -
j_gene: TRBJ2-3
abundance: many
CDR3nt: TGTGCCAGCAGTGTGTCCGGGGGTAGCACAGATACGCAGTATTTT
CDR3aa: CASSVSGGSTDTQYF

v_gene: TRBV18
d_gene: -
j_gene: TRBJ1-2
abundance: few
CDR3nt: TGTGCCAGCTCACCGAGGAAGGGAATGCATGGCTACACCTTC
CDR3aa: CASSPRKGMHGYTF

v_gene: TRBV6-5
d_gene: -
j_gene: TRBJ2-1
abundance: few
CDR3nt: TGTGCCAGCAGCCGGCCTAGGAACTCCTACAATGAGCAGTTCTTC
CDR3aa: CASSRPRNSYNEQFF

v_gene: TRBV12-3/TRBV12-4
d_gene: -
j_gene: TRBJ1-2
abundance: -
CDR3nt: TGTGCCAGCAATTTCGTGGCAGGGGATAGCTATGGCTACACCTTC
CDR3aa: CASNFVAGDSYGYTF

v_gene: TRBV20-1
d_gene: -
j_gene: TRBJ1-6
abundance: -
CDR3nt: TGCAGTGCCCCAGAAGGGGGGAAGAGTTCACCCCTCCACTTT
CDR3aa: CSAPEGGKSSPLHF

v_gene: TRBV19
d_gene: -
j_gene: TRBJ2-2
abundance: -
CDR3nt: TGTGCCACCGAGCGGTCCGGGGAGCTGTTTTTT
CDR3aa: CATERSGELFF

v_gene: TRBV7-2
d_gene: TRBD2
j_gene: TRBJ2-1
abundance: few
CDR3nt: TGTGCCAGCAGCTTGAGGACTAGCGGGAGGGCAGGTGAAAATGAGCAGTTCTTC
CDR3aa: CASSLRTSGRAGENEQFF

v_gene: TRBV5-1
d_gene: TRBD2
j_gene: TRBJ2-1
abundance: -
CDR3nt: TGTGCCAGCAGCTTAGGGGCAAGCGGGGGGGCGAATGAGCAGTTCTTC
CDR3aa: CASSLGASGGANEQFF

v_gene: TRBV5-1
d_gene: -
j_gene: TRBJ2-7
abundance: many
CDR3nt: TGCGCCAGCAGCTTGTGGGACAACTCCTACGAGCAGTACTTC
CDR3aa: CASSLWDNSYEQYF

v_gene: TRBV20-1
d_gene: TRBD1
j_gene: TRBJ2-4
abundance: many
CDR3nt: TGCAGTGCAGGACAGGGGGCGCGAGTCAGAATTCAGTACTTC
CDR3aa: CSAGQGARVRIQYF

v_gene: TRBV20-1
d_gene: -
j_gene: TRBJ2-7
abundance: -
CDR3nt: TGCAATGCTAGAGATCGGTTGGGGACCTACGAGCAGTACTTC
CDR3aa: CNARDRLGTYEQYF

v_gene: TRBV7-2
d_gene: -
j_gene: TRBJ1-1
abundance: few
CDR3nt: TGTGCCAGCAGCCCCACAACTGGAGGGGCGGACACTGAAGCTTTCTTT
CDR3aa: CASSPTTGGADTEAFF

v_gene: TRBV20-1
d_gene: -
j_gene: TRBJ1-1
abundance: -
CDR3nt: TGCAGTGCTAGAGATCAAGGGATTTTGGCTGAAGCTTTCTTT
CDR3aa: CSARDQGILAEAFF

v_gene: TRBV7-2
d_gene: -
j_gene: TRBJ1-6
abundance: -
CDR3nt: TGTGCCAGCGGGGGGGGCAGAAATTCACCCCTCCACTTT
CDR3aa: CASGGGRNSPLHF

v_gene: TRBV3-1
d_gene: TRBD1
j_gene: TRBJ1-3
abundance: -
CDR3nt: TGTGCCAGCAGCCCAGGACAGGGGGCGGCGGTTGGAAACACCATATATTTT
CDR3aa: CASSPGQGAAVGNTIYF